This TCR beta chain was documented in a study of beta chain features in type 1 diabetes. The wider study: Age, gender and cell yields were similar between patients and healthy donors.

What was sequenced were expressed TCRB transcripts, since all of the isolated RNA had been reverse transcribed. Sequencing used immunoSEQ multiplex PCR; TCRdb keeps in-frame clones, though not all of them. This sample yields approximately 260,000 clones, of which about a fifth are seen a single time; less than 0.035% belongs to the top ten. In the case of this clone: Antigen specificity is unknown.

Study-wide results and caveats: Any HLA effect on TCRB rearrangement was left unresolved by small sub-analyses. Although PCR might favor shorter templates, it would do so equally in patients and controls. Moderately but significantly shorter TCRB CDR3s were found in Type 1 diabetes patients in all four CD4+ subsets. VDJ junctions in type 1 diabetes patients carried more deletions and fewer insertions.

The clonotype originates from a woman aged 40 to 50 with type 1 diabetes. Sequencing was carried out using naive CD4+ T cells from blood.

CDR3 DNA sequence: TGTGCCAGCAGCCCCACTAGCGGGGAATACAATGAGCAGTTCTTC. Its translation: CASSPTSGEYNEQFF. V and J are TRBV7-3 and TRBJ2-1; 10 bases map to TRBD2. Losses at the gene ends were 5 bases for V and 4 bases for J; bases not matched to a gene: 5. Per germline, CDR1 SGHTA and CDR2 FQGTGA. CDR3 size: 15 residues.